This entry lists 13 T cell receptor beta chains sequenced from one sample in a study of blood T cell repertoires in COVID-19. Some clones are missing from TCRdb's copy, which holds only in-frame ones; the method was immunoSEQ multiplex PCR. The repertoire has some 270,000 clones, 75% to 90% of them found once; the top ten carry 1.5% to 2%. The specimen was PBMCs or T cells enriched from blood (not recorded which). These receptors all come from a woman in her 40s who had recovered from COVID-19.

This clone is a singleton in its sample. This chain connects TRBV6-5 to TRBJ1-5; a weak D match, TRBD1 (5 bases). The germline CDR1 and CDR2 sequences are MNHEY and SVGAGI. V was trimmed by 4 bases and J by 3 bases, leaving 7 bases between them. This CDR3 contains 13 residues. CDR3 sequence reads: CASSWGPNQPQHF. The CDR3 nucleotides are TGTGCCAGCAGTTGGGGCCCCAATCAGCCCCAGCATTTT.

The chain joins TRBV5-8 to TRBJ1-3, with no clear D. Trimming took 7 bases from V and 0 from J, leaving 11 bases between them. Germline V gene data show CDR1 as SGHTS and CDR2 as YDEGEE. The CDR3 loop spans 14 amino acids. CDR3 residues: CASSDGNSGNTIYF. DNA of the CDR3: TGTGCCAGCTCCGACGGGAACTCTGGAAACACCATATATTTT.

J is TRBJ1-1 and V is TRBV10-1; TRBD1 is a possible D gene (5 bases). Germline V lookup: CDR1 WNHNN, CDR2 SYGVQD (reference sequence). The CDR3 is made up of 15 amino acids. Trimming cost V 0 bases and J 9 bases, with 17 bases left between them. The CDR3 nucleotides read TGCGCCAGCAGTGAGTCAAGCCGGGGGACGTTGAAAGCTTTCTTT. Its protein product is CASSESSRGTLKAFF.

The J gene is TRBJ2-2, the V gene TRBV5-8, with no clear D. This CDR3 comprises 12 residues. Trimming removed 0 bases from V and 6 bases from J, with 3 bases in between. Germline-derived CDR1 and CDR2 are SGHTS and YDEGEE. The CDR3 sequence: CASSLVAGELFF. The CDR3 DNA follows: TGTGCCAGCAGCTTGGTAGCCGGGGAGCTGTTTTTT. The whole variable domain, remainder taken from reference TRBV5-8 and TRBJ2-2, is EAGVTQSPTHLIKTRGQQATLRCSPISGHTSVYWYQQALGLGLQFLLWYDEGEERNRGNFPPRFSGRQFPNYSSELNVNALELEDSALYLCASSLVAGELFFGEGSRLTVL.

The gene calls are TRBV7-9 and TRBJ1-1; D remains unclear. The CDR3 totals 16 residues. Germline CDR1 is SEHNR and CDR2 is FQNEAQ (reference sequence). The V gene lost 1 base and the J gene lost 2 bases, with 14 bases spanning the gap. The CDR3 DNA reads TGTGCCAGCAGCTTAGGTGGAGCGTTATATAACACTGAAGCTTTCTTT. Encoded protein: CASSLGGALYNTEAFF.

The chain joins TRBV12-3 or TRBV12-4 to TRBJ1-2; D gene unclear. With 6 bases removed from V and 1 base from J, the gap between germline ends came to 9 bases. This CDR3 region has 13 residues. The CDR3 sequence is CASSSVVNYGYTF. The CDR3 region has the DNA TGTGCCAGCAGCTCGGTTGTTAACTATGGCTACACCTTC.

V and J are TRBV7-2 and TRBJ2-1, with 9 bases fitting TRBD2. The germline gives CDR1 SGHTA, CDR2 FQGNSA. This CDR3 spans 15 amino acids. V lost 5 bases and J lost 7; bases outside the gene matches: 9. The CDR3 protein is CASSPGGGRVNEQFF. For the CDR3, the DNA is TGTGCCAGCAGCCCCGGGGGCGGGAGGGTGAATGAGCAGTTCTTC.

DNA for the CDR3: TGTGCCAGCAGTTTTTGGGCGGGAAACACTGAAGCTTTCTTT. It is translated as CASSFWAGNTEAFF. The chain has TRBV27 and TRBJ1-1; D call uncertain. Germline loops: CDR1 MNHEY, CDR2 SMNVEV (reference sequence). Trimming stripped 3 bases from V and 2 bases from J, with 10 bases between. This CDR3 is built from 14 residues.

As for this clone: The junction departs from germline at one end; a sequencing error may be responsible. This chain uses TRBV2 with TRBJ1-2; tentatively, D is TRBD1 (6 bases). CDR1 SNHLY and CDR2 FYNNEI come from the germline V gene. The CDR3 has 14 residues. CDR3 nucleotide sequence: TGTGCCACCAGTGGAGGGGGGGTTAGCTATGGCTACACCTTC. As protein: CATSGGGVSYGYTF.

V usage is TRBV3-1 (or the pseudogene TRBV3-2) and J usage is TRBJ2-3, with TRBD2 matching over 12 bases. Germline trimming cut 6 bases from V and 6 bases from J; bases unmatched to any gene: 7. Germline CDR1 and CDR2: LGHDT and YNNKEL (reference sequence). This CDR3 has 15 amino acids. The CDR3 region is CASRKLAGGGDTQYF. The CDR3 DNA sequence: TGTGCCAGCAGGAAACTAGCGGGGGGAGGTGATACGCAGTATTTT.

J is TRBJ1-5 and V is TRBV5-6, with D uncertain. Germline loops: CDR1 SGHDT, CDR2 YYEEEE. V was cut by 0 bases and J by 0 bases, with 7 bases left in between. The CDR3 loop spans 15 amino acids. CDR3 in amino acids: CASSLGPYSNQPQHF. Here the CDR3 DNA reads TGTGCCAGCAGCTTGGGCCCCTATAGCAATCAGCCCCAGCATTTT.

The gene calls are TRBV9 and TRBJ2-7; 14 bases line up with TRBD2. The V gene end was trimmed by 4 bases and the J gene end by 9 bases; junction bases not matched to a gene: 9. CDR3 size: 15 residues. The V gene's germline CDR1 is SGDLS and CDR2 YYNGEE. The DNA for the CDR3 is TGTGCCAGCAGCCCCGGGACTAGCGGGGGAGGCATGCAGTACTTC. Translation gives CASSPGTSGGGMQYF.

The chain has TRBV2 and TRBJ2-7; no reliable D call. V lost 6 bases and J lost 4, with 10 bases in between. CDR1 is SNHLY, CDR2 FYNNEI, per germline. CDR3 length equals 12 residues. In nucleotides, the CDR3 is TGTGCCAGCAGAGAGGATCGGTACGAGCAGTACTTC. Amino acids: CASREDRYEQYF.